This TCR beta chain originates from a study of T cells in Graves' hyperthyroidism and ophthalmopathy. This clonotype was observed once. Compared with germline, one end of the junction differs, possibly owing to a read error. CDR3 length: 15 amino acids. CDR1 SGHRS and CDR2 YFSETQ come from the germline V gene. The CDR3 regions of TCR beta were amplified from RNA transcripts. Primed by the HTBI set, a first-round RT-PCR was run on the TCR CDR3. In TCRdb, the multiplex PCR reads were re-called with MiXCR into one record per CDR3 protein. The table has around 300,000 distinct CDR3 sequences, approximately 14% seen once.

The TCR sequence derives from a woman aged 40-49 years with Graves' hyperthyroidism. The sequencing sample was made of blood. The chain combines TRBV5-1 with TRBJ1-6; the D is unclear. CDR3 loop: CASMVLHGPGSPPHF. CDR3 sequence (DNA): TGCGCCAGCATGGTCCTCCATGGTCCGGGTTCACCCCCCCACTTT.